Sequencing of this T cell receptor (beta chain) was carried out in a study of blood T cell repertoires in COVID-19. Overall study context: Sources were T cells, B-cell-depleted T cells, or PBMCs; the material itself was cDNA or gDNA.

In assigning cohorts, the study relied on participant-reported clinical history. The table came from immunoSEQ multiplex PCR; TCRdb's copy has only in-frame clones and leaves some out. The table includes 150,000 to 200,000 clones, roughly 82% detected once. Germline V gene lookup returns CDR1 SGDLS and CDR2 YYNGEE. This CDR3 has 15 amino acids. Trimming removed 3 bases at V and 6 bases at J, with 13 bases between. The sample was PBMCs or T cells enriched from blood (not recorded which). The origin of this receptor is a man over 45 who had recovered from COVID-19. V and J are TRBV9 and TRBJ1-6, with D possibly being TRBD1 (5 bases). CDR3 coding DNA: TGTGCCAGCAGCGCGGGGGTTCCGTTTAATTCACCCCTCCACTTT. Its protein product is CASSAGVPFNSPLHF.